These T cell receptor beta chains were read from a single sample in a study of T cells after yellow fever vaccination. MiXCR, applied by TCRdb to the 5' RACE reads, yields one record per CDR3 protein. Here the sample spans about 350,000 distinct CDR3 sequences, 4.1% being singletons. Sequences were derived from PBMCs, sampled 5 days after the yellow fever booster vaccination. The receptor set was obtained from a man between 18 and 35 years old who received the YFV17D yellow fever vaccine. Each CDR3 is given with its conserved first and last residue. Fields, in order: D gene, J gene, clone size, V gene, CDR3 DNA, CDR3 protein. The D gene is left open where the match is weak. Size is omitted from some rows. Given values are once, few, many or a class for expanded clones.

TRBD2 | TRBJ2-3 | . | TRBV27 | TGTGCCAGCAGTACCGGGACTAGCGGGGGCGCGGCAGATACGCAGTATTTT | CASSTGTSGGAADTQYF
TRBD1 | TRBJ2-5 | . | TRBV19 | TGTGCCAGTAGTATCGGGACAGCGGAGTGGGAGACCCAGTACTTC | CASSIGTAEWETQYF
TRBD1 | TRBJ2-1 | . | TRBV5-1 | TGCGCCAGCAGCGGGAGGGACAGGGTGAATGAGCAGTTCTTC | CASSGRDRVNEQFF
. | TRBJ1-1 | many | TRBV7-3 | TGTGCCAGCAGCCCTGGTCGGGACACTGAAGCTTTCTTT | CASSPGRDTEAFF
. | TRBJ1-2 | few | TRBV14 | TGTGCCAGCAGCCAAGAGGGCAGGACCTCGTATGGCTACACCTTC | CASSQEGRTSYGYTF
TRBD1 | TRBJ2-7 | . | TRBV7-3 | TGTGCCAGCAGCTTAACCGGGACAGGGGGCTACGAGCAGTACTTC | CASSLTGTGGYEQYF
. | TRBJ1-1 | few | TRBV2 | TGTGCCAGCAGTGAAGAGTCGAACACTGAAGCTTTCTTT | CASSEESNTEAFF
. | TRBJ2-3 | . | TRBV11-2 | TGTGCCAGCAGCTTTTTCGGGGGCCGCACAGATACGCAGTATTTT | CASSFFGGRTDTQYF
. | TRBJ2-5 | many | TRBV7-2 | TGTGCCAGCAGCTTTATTGAGGGGGAGACCCAGTACTTC | CASSFIEGETQYF
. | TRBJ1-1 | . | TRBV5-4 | TGTGTTTCCCAGGGGAACACTGAAGCTTTCTTT | CVSQGNTEAFF
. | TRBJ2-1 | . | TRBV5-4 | TGTGCCAGCAGCCCCGTGGGGGTAGGTGAGCAGTTCTTC | CASSPVGVGEQFF
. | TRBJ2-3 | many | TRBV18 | TGTGCCAGCTCGCGTTCCCCGGGGGGCACAGATACGCAGTATTTT | CASSRSPGGTDTQYF
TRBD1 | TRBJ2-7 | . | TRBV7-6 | TGTGCCAGCAGCTCTAAGGGACAGGGTGACGAGCAGTACTTC | CASSSKGQGDEQYF
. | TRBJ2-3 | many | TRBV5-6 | TGTGCCAGCAGCTTGGGATGGGGAAGCACAGATACGCAGTATTTT | CASSLGWGSTDTQYF
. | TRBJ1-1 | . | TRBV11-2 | TGTGCCAGCAGCTTTAGGGTACTGAACACTGAAGCTTTCTTT | CASSFRVLNTEAFF
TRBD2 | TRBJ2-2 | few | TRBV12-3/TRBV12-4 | TGTGCCAGCAGTCCTACAGCGGGGGGGAACACCGGGGAGCTGTTTTTT | CASSPTAGGNTGELFF
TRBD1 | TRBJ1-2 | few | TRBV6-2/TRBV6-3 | TGTGCCAGCAGAGACGGACAGGGCTTAAACTATGGCTACACCTTC | CASRDGQGLNYGYTF
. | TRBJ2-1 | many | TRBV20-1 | TGCAGTGCTAGGGTAAATGAGCAGTTCTTC | CSARVNEQFF
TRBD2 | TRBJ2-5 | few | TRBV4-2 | TGTGCCAGCAGCCAAGCGAAGGGACTAGCCCAAGAGACCCAGTACTTC | CASSQAKGLAQETQYF
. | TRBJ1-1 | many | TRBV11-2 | TGTGCCAGCACCCTGGATCTGTTGAACACTGAAGCTTTCTTT | CASTLDLLNTEAFF
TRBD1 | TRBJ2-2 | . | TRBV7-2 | TGTGCCAGCAGCTTATACCCCGCGACAGGGCTAGACACCGGGGAGCTGTTTTTT | CASSLYPATGLDTGELFF
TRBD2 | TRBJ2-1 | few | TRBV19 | TGTGCCAGTAGCCGAGATAGCGGGCCGGGCGGCTATGAGCAGTTCTTC | CASSRDSGPGGYEQFF
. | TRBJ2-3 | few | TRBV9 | TGTGCCAGCAGCGTAGATCCGGGGGTTGGGGCAGATACGCAGTATTTT | CASSVDPGVGADTQYF
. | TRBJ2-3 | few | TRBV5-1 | TGCGCCAGCAGCCCGCCGGGGAGTCCAGATACGCAGTATTTT | CASSPPGSPDTQYF
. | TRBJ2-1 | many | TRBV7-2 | TGTGCCAGCAGCCTAACGAACGTCGTCAATGAGCAGTTCTTC | CASSLTNVVNEQFF
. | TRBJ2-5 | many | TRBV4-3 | TGCGCCAGCAGCCAAGATATGAGGGGCCAAGAGACCCAGTACTTC | CASSQDMRGQETQYF
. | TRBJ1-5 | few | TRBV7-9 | TGTGCCAGCAGCGGACAGTATCAGCCCCAGCATTTT | CASSGQYQPQHF
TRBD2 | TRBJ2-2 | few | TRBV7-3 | TGTGCCAGCAGCCCCGGGCGGGGGGCGTCCGGGGAGCTGTTGTTT | CASSPGRGASGELLF
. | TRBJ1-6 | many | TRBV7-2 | TGTGCCAGCAGCCCCCGGGCGGGAGACCTTTCACCCCTCCACTTT | CASSPRAGDLSPLHF
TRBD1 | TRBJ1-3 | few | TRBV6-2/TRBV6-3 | TGTGCCAGCAGCTCTGGGACAGGGGCACGTGGAAACACCATATATTTT | CASSSGTGARGNTIYF
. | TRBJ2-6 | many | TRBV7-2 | TGTGCCAGCACCTTAGACTCTGGGGCCAACGTCCTGACTTTC | CASTLDSGANVLTF
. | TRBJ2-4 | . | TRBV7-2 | TGTGCCAGCAGCTTACATGTATCCAAAAACATTCAGTACTTC | CASSLHVSKNIQYF
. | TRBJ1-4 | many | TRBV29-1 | TGCAGCGTTGGTGAGAGAGCAGGGAGTGAAAAACTGTTTTTT | CSVGERAGSEKLFF
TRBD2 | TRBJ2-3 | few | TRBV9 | TGTGCCAGCAGCGTAGATGGCGGGGGGGCCACAGATACGCAGTATTTT | CASSVDGGGATDTQYF
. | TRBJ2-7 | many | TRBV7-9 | TGTGCCAGCAGCCTCTTGGACAGCCCTACGGGGGAGCAGTACTTC | CASSLLDSPTGEQYF
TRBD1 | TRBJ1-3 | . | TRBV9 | TGTGCCAGCAGCGTAGAACATGGAGACAGGGACACTTCGGACACCATATATTTT | CASSVEHGDRDTSDTIYF